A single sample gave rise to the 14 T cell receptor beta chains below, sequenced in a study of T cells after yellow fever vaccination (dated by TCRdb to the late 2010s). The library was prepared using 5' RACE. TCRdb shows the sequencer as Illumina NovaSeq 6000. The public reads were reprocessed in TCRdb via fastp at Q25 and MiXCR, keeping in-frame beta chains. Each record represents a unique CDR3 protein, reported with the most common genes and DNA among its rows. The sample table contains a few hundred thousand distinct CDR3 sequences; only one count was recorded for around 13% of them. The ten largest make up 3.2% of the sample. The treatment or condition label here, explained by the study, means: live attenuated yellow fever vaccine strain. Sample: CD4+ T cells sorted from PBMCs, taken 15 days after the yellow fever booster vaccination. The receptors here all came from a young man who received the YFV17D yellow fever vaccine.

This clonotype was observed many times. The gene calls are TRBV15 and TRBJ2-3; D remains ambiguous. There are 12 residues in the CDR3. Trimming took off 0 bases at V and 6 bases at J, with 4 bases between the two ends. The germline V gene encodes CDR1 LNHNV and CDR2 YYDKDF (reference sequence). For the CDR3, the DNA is TGTGCCACCAGCAGAGAGGGGGATACGCAGTATTTT. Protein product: CATSREGDTQYF.

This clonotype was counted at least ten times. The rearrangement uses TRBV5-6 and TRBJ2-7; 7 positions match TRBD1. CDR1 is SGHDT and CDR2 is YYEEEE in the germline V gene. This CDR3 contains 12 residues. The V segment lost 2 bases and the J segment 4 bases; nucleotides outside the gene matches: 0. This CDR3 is CASSLQGYEQYV. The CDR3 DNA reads TGTGCCAGCAGCTTACAGGGGTACGAGCAGTACGTC.

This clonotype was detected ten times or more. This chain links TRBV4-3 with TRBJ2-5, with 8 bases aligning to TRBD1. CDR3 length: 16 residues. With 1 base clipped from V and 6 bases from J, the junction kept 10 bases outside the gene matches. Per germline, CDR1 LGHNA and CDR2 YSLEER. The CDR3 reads CASSQGILSGGKTQYF. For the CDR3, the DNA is TGCGCCAGCAGCCAAGGCATCCTATCAGGGGGCAAGACCCAGTACTTC.

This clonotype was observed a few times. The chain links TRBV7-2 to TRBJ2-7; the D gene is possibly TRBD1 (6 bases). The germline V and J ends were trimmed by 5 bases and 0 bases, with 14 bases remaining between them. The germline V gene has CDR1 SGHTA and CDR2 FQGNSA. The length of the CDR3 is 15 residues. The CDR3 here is CASSPRTARSYEQYF. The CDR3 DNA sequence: TGTGCCAGCAGCCCCCGGACAGCCCGCTCCTACGAGCAGTACTTC.

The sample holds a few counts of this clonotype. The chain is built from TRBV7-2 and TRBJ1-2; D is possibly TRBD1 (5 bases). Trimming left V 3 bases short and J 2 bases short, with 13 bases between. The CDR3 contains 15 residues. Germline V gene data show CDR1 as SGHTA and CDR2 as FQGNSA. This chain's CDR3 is CASSLAGVGNYGYTF. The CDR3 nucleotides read TGTGCCAGCAGCTTGGCGGGGGTCGGGAACTATGGCTACACCTTC.

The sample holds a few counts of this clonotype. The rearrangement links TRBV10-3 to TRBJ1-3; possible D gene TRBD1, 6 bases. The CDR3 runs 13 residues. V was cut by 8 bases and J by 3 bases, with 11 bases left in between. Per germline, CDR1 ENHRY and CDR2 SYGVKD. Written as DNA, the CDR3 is TGTGCCATCTCCGGAGGGGGTGGAAACACCATATATTTT. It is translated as CAISGGGGNTIYF.

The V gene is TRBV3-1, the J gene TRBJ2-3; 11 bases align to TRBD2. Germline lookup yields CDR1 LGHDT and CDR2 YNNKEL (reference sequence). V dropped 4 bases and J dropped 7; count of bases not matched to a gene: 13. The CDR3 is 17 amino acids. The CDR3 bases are TGTGCCAGCAGCCCCCGAGGGACTAGCGGCCGGGGAAATACGCAGTATTTT. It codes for CASSPRGTSGRGNTQYF.

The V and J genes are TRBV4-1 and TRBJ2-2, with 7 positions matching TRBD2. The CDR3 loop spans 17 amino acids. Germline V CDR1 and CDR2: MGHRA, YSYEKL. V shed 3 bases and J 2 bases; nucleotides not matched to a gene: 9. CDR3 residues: CASSHPAGRTNTGELFF. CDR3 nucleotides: TGCGCCAGCAGCCACCCAGCGGGGAGGACCAACACCGGGGAGCTGTTTTTT.

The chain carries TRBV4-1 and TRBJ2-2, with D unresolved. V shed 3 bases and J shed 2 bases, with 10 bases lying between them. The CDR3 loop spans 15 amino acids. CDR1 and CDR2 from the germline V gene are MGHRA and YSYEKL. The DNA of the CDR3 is TGCGCCAGCAGCCAGGCGGATCTTAACACCGGGGAGCTGTTTTTT. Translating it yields CASSQADLNTGELFF.

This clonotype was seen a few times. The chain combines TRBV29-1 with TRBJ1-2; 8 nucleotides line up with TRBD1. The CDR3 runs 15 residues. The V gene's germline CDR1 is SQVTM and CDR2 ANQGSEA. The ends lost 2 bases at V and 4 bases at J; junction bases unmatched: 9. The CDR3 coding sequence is TGCAGCGTTGAAAATTGGGGACAGGACCTCTATGGCTACACCTTC. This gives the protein CSVENWGQDLYGYTF.

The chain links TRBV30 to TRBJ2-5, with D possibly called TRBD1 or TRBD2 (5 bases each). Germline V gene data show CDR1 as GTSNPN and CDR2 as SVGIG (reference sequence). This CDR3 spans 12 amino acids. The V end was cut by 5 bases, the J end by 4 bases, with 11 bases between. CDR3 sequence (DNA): TGTGCCTGGGCGATGGGGGTAGAGACCCAGTACTTC. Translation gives CAWAMGVETQYF.

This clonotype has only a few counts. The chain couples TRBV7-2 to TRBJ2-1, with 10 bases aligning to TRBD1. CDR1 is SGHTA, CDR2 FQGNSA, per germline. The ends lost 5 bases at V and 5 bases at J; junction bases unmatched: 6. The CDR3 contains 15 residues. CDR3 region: CASSADRGDHNEQFF. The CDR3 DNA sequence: TGTGCCAGCAGCGCGGACAGGGGGGACCACAATGAGCAGTTCTTC.

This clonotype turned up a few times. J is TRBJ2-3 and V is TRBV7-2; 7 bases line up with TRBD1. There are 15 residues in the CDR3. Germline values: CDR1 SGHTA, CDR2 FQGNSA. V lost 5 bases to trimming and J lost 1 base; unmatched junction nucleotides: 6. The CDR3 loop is CASSPRGPGTDTQYF. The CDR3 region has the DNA TGTGCCAGCAGCCCTAGGGGGCCGGGCACAGATACGCAGTATTTT.

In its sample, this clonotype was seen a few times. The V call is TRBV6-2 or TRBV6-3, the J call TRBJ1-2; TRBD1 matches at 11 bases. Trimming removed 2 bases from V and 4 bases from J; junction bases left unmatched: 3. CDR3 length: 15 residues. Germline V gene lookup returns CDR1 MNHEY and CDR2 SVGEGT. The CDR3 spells CASSYPGQGAYGYTF. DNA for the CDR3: TGTGCCAGCAGTTACCCCGGACAGGGGGCCTATGGCTACACCTTC.